The TCR beta chain under discussion was sequenced for a study of control samples from healthy donors and cancer patients (dated by TCRdb to the early 2020s). Including cysteine and phenylalanine, the CDR3 has 19 amino acids. Kept here is only the CDR3 DNA, which spans 57 bases and is read in frame from base 1. The germline V gene (reference sequence) provides CDR1 LGHDT and CDR2 YNNKEL. The V end gives up 4 bases and the J end 3 bases, leaving 15 bases in the junction not matched to a gene. Library prep was done by the immunoSEQ multiplex PCR assay. This is the immuneACCESS table as TCRdb keeps it, with only in-frame sequences that have V and J called. A part of the clones is gone; compared with another copy, unresolved V genes explain less than half, and the rest is unexplained. Here the sample has 250,000 to 300,000 clones; approximately 80% occur a single time. 10% to 15% of the sample lies in the top ten.

A word on this clone: Its antigen remains unidentified. No base quality information exists; no much larger clone differs at one position.

What was sequenced was PBMCs. The receptor was isolated from a woman aged 55-75 years with lung cancer. The sequence joins TRBV3-1 (or the pseudogene TRBV3-2) to TRBJ2-4, with 10 junctional bases fitting TRBD2. The nucleotide sequence is TGTGCCAGCAGCCGGGCAAGCGGGGGGGCCCAGGTGAGCAAAAACATTCAGTACTTC. It encodes CASSRASGGAQVSKNIQYF.